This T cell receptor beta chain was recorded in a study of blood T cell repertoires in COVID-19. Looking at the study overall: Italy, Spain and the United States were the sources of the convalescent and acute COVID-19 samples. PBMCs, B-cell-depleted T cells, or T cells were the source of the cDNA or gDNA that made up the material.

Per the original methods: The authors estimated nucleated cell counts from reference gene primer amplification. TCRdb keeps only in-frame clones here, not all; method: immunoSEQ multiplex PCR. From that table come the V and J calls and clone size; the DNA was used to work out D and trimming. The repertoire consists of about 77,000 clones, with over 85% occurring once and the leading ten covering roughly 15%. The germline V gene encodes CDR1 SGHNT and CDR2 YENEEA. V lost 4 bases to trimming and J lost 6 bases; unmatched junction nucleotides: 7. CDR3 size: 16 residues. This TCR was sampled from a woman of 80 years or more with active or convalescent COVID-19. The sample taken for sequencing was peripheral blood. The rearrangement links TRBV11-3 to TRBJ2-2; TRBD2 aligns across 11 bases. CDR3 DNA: TGTGCCAGCAGCTCCTATAGCGGGGGGGCTTCCGGGGAGCTGTTTTTT. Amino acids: CASSSYSGGASGELFF.